Listed below are T cell receptor beta chains from one sample, sequenced in a study of cytomegalovirus exposure and HLA in healthy donors. Repertoires were generated with immunoSEQ multiplex PCR, while TCRdb's copy carries only in-frame clones and drops some. The sample shows over 120,000 clones, around 80% of them seen only once. The sequenced sample was PBMCs. The receptors here all came from a man aged 45-60 years in good health and CMV-seronegative. CDR3s include the opening cysteine and the closing phenylalanine or tryptophan. The D gene is left open where the match is weak.

D gene	V gene	J gene	CDR3 protein
NA	TRBV4-1	TRBJ1-2	CASSPTEKNYGYTF
TRBD1	TRBV6-1	TRBJ1-2	CASNRDRARRGYTF
TRBD1	TRBV4-1	TRBJ2-7	CASSPGQGASYEQYF
NA	TRBV4-1	TRBJ1-3	CASSHGGGESSGNTIYF
TRBD1	TRBV5-5	TRBJ2-7	CASSRDAGQGAYEQYF
NA	TRBV5-1	NA	CASSLDRYSYEQYF
TRBD1	TRBV4-1	TRBJ2-2	CASSLRHPGQGVTGELFF
TRBD2	TRBV28	TRBJ2-7	CASGRGGEYF
NA	TRBV19	TRBJ2-5	CASSMAGARQTQYF
NA	TRBV27	TRBJ2-2	CASSFREMGTGELFF
NA	TRBV28	TRBJ1-1	CASGQGTGLRNTEAFF
NA	TRBV15	TRBJ2-1	CATSRDDRQVGFF
NA	TRBV9	TRBJ1-1	CASSQAAGSSLNTEAFF
TRBD1	TRBV18	TRBJ2-1	CASSPGIGTVGNEQFF
NA	TRBV27	TRBJ2-6	CASSFVGGSSGANVLTF
NA	TRBV25-1	TRBJ2-5	CASSDATRDRETQYF
TRBD1	TRBV6-1	TRBJ2-6	CASSSQGFGANVLTF
TRBD1	TRBV29-1	TRBJ2-4	CSATTGEAKNIQYF
NA	TRBV18	TRBJ2-1	CASSLGILAEDNEQFF
TRBD1	TRBV5-1	TRBJ2-7	CASSLGPQGVGYEQYF
TRBD1	TRBV29-1	TRBJ1-5	CSVEGTGNQPQHF
TRBD1	TRBV28	TRBJ1-1	CASSPSDRGLAFF